The TCR beta chain under discussion was sequenced for a study of multiple sclerosis patients with progressive multifocal leukoencephalopathy (dated by TCRdb to about 2019). A note on the overall study: Controls were roughly 5 natalizumab-treated MS patients who did not develop PML, sampled longitudinally. Two patients on natalizumab who later developed PML were tracked over time from before therapy, through 6 and 12 months, up to PML onset. The study examined peripheral T and B cells of MS patients who developed PML (4 under natalizumab, 1 after alemtuzumab) and treated patients who did not. The goal of the study was to detect any JC virus-specific or public T-cell expansions that arose at the time of PML onset.

V sheds 1 base and J sheds 8 bases, leaving 9 bases between their ends. The CDR3 runs 12 residues from the cysteine to the phenylalanine. Here the CDR3 DNA is all that survives: 36 bases in frame from base 1. For CDR1 and CDR2, the germline V gene (reference sequence) lists SGHKS and YYEKEE. This clone was seen just once. The antigen this receptor binds is unknown. No base-level quality is on record; no much larger clone is a single base apart. General conclusions and limits of the study: With only a small, descriptive cohort, it remained unclear whether the findings reflect JC virus infection or general immunocompromise. Analysis was restricted to peripheral blood, although for natalizumab-associated PML, cerebrospinal fluid or brain lymphocytes might be more informative. In most PML patients, lower normalized Shannon entropy suggested less diverse TRB repertoires, while the natalizumab-treated controls had values close to 1. At the time PML developed, no common TRBV or TRBJ gene usage or preferential TRBV-TRBJ pairings were detected. Only PML patients had TRB clones above 0.5% frequency, but the clones expanded at PML onset were already present before and during natalizumab therapy.

TRB CDR3 regions were amplified from genomic DNA with the immunoSEQ two-step multiplex PCR at survey-level depth. Each PCR was spiked with synthetic inline TR CDR3 controls spanning all V-J pairings to estimate template counts and remove amplification bias. Reads were processed so that amplification and sequencing bias were reduced, and quantification was performed against synthetic TR CDR3 analogs. The authors' pipeline ran thus. In ImmunoSEQ Analyzer, raw data were processed so that out-of-frame sequences and CDR3s with stop codons were removed, with gene names following IMGT nomenclature. Repertoire diversity was summarized as normalized Shannon entropy, defined as 1 minus Pielou's evenness. Two TRB sequences were counted as identical only if the two sequences had the same V gene, J gene and CDR3. Public PML clonotypes were defined as CDR3s shared by two or more PML-onset samples but absent from earlier samples, from controls, and from public databases. Skylign with the observed count method was used to analyze CDR3 amino acid composition at each position. The clones in this table, taken by TCRdb from immuneACCESS, are in-frame only. Not every clone is retained; where verified, under half of the shortfall comes from an unresolved V gene, and the cause of the rest is unknown. D and trimming come from the DNA, and the V and J calls and clone size come from that table. Present in this sample are under 40,000 clones, around 91% of which were seen just once. Jointly, the top ten make up nearly 1.5% of the sample.

Sample time point, as interpreted from the label and publication: before natalizumab initiation. Interferon beta had previously been received by all listed patients, and all PML patients were female. T0 blood samples were collected before the first natalizumab infusion. Ficoll-Hypaque density gradient centrifugation was used to isolate peripheral blood mononuclear cells. The receptor comes from a human donor with multiple sclerosis. Sequenced: PBMCs. Recombination linked TRBV5-5 to TRBJ1-2; the D segment cannot be called with confidence. The CDR3 protein sequence reads: CASSLTQQGYTF. The DNA sequence follows: TGTGCCAGCAGCTTGACTCAACAAGGCTACACCTTC.